The next 8 T cell receptor beta chains were all read from a single sample in a study of blood T cell repertoires in COVID-19. The table came from immunoSEQ multiplex PCR; TCRdb's copy has only in-frame clones and leaves some out. Counted here are roughly 360,000 clones, approximately 87% occurring once; the ten biggest clones make up about 1.5%. The sequenced sample was PBMCs or T cells enriched from blood (not recorded which). Receptors originate from a man aged 25 to 40 who had recovered from COVID-19.

This rearrangement joins TRBV19 to TRBJ2-7; TRBD1 aligns across 8 bases. The junction had 14 bases not matched to a gene; V was cut back by 3 bases and J by 4 bases. Germline V gene lookup returns CDR1 LNHDA and CDR2 SQIVND (reference sequence). The CDR3 sequence is 17 residues long. The CDR3 is CASSMNTGGAGWYEQYF. The CDR3 nucleotides are TGTGCCAGTAGTATGAACACAGGGGGTGCGGGTTGGTACGAGCAGTACTTC.

This clone has just a few counts. This chain links TRBV11-2 with TRBJ2-5, with D perhaps TRBD2 (5 bases). V was shortened by 3 bases and J by 0 bases, with 11 bases between the two germline ends. Germline assignment: CDR1 SGHAT and CDR2 FQNNGV. There are 15 residues in the CDR3. CDR3 sequence: CASSFNFGDQETQYF. CDR3 coding DNA: TGTGCCAGCAGCTTCAATTTCGGGGACCAAGAGACCCAGTACTTC. Full variable domain (missing parts from reference TRBV11-2 and TRBJ2-5): EAGVAQSPRYKIIEKRQSVAFWCNPISGHATLYWYQQILGQGPKLLIQFQNNGVVDDSQLPKDRFSAERLKGVDSTLKIQPAKLEDSAVYLCASSFNFGDQETQYFGPGTRLLVL.

Only one count was recorded for this clone. The gene calls are TRBV12-3 or TRBV12-4 and TRBJ2-7, with D tentatively TRBD2 (6 bases). V was cut by 2 bases and J by 7 bases, with 12 bases left in between. The CDR3 loop spans 13 amino acids. The CDR3: CASSLSSSVEQYF. CDR3 bases: TGTGCCAGCAGTTTATCCTCTAGCGTGGAGCAGTACTTC.

In nucleotides, the CDR3 is TGTGCCAGTAGTATAGGGGCAGCCTGGACCTACAATGAGCAGTTCTTC. Translating it yields CASSIGAAWTYNEQFF. The chain couples TRBV19 to TRBJ2-1; D unclear. CDR1 is LNHDA and CDR2 is SQIVND in the germline V gene (reference sequence). Trimming cost V 1 base and J 2 bases, with 12 bases left between them. CDR3 length: 16 amino acids.

The chain combines TRBV7-2 with TRBJ1-5, with D unclear. V lost 5 bases and J lost 9, with 14 bases in between. Germline CDR1 and CDR2: SGHTA and FQGNSA. The CDR3 has 13 residues. The CDR3: CASSPDSNTPQHF. CDR3 nucleotides: TGTGCCAGCAGCCCTGACTCAAACACGCCCCAGCATTTT.

J is TRBJ1-1 and V is TRBV4-1; D is possibly TRBD1 (6 bases). Germline CDR1 is MGHRA and CDR2 is YSYEKL. The CDR3 covers 16 residues. The ends were cut back, 0 bases at V and 9 bases at J, with 20 bases in the middle. Here the CDR3 reads CASSQDPRTVTSQAFF. The CDR3 bases are TGCGCCAGCAGCCAAGATCCTCGGACAGTTACAAGCCAAGCTTTCTTT.

The rearrangement links TRBV6-5 to TRBJ2-7, with 9 bases aligning to TRBD2. Germline V lookup: CDR1 MNHEY, CDR2 SVGAGI. With V trimmed by 4 bases and J by 4 bases, 5 bases remained unmatched. The CDR3 is 14 amino acids. CDR3 sequence reads: CASSSSSGVYEQYF. Here the CDR3 DNA reads TGTGCCAGCAGTTCGTCTAGCGGGGTTTACGAGCAGTACTTC.

The V gene is TRBV7-9, the J gene TRBJ1-6, with D tentatively TRBD1 (5 bases). V lost 5 bases and J lost 7, with 18 bases in between. The CDR3 is 16 amino acids. Germline CDR1 SEHNR, CDR2 FQNEAQ (reference sequence). CDR3 sequence reads: CASSIRGSLSNSPLHF. CDR3 in DNA: TGTGCCAGCAGCATCCGGGGGTCGCTAAGCAATTCACCCCTCCACTTT.